The rows below give T cell receptor beta chains drawn from one sample of a study of blood T cell repertoires in COVID-19. Here immunoSEQ multiplex PCR was the method, and the copy in TCRdb shows in-frame clones only, minus some. This table has just over 350,000 clones, approximately 86% appearing once. Specimen: peripheral blood. All receptors come from a woman aged 55-70 years with COVID-19, enrolled during active disease. The CDR3 runs from the conserved cysteine through the conserved F or W. A D gene is named only where the DNA matches it firmly. Expanded clones get a size class; other rows say once, few or many, or leave the size out.

d_call: -
clone_size: few
j_call: TRBJ2-7
v_call: TRBV19
cdr3_aa: CASSASGAYEQYF
cdr3_nt: TGTGCCAGTAGTGCATCAGGGGCCTACGAGCAGTACTTC

d_call: TRBD2
clone_size: -
j_call: TRBJ2-2
v_call: TRBV19
cdr3_aa: CASRGLAGGKNTGELFF
cdr3_nt: TGTGCCAGTAGGGGACTAGCGGGGGGCAAAAACACCGGGGAGCTGTTTTTT

d_call: TRBD1
clone_size: once
j_call: TRBJ1-2
v_call: TRBV18
cdr3_aa: CASSPSDARTGGNYGYTF
cdr3_nt: TGTGCCAGCTCACCAAGTGACGCCCGGACAGGGGGCAACTATGGCTACACCTTC

d_call: -
clone_size: -
j_call: TRBJ1-1
v_call: TRBV7-9
cdr3_aa: CASSLLGGNTEAFF
cdr3_nt: TGTGCCAGCAGCCTCCTGGGGGGGAACACTGAAGCTTTCTTT

d_call: -
clone_size: -
j_call: TRBJ2-3
v_call: TRBV4-2
cdr3_aa: CASSQDRGTDTQYF
cdr3_nt: TGTGCCAGCAGCCAAGATCGAGGCACAGATACGCAGTATTTT

d_call: -
clone_size: -
j_call: TRBJ2-1
v_call: TRBV7-8
cdr3_aa: CASSLAGARSYNEQFF
cdr3_nt: TGTGCCAGCAGCTTAGCGGGGGCAAGATCCTACAATGAGCAGTTCTTC

d_call: -
clone_size: -
j_call: TRBJ2-7
v_call: TRBV7-9
cdr3_aa: CASSLVYSSSLHEQYF
cdr3_nt: TGTGCCAGCAGCTTAGTTTATTCCTCTAGCTTGCACGAGCAGTACTTC

d_call: -
clone_size: -
j_call: TRBJ1-4
v_call: TRBV7-8
cdr3_aa: CASSLAGLLNEKLFF
cdr3_nt: TGTGCCAGCAGCTTAGCAGGACTTCTAAATGAAAAACTGTTTTTT

d_call: -
clone_size: -
j_call: TRBJ2-1
v_call: TRBV4-1
cdr3_aa: CASSPLSDLGYNEQFF
cdr3_nt: TGCGCCAGCAGCCCTTTAAGTGATCTCGGTTACAATGAGCAGTTCTTC

d_call: -
clone_size: -
j_call: TRBJ2-7
v_call: TRBV7-9
cdr3_aa: CASSQGVYEQYF
cdr3_nt: TGTGCCAGCAGCCAAGGGGTCTACGAGCAGTACTTC

d_call: -
clone_size: -
j_call: TRBJ1-4
v_call: TRBV27
cdr3_aa: CASSPVGVNEKLFF
cdr3_nt: TGTGCCAGCAGTCCCGTAGGGGTTAATGAAAAACTGTTTTTT

d_call: -
clone_size: -
j_call: TRBJ2-2
v_call: TRBV19
cdr3_aa: CASSTYRADGELFF
cdr3_nt: TGTGCCAGTAGTACCTACAGGGCGGACGGGGAGCTGTTTTTT

d_call: TRBD1
clone_size: -
j_call: TRBJ1-2
v_call: TRBV12-3/TRBV12-4
cdr3_aa: CASRGGQRSGYTF
cdr3_nt: TGTGCCAGCAGAGGGGGACAGAGGTCTGGCTACACCTTC

d_call: -
clone_size: -
j_call: TRBJ1-2
v_call: TRBV7-9
cdr3_aa: CASSLGEGRYGYTF
cdr3_nt: TGTGCCAGCAGCCTCGGGGAGGGACGGTATGGCTACACCTTC

d_call: -
clone_size: -
j_call: TRBJ1-2
v_call: TRBV7-2
cdr3_aa: CASTVTTASFYGYTF
cdr3_nt: TGTGCCAGCACGGTCACGACAGCATCTTTCTATGGCTACACCTTC

d_call: -
clone_size: few
j_call: TRBJ2-7
v_call: TRBV30
cdr3_aa: CAWRGPAAPAYEQYF
cdr3_nt: TGTGCCTGGAGGGGGCCTGCGGCCCCGGCTTACGAGCAGTACTTC

d_call: -
clone_size: -
j_call: TRBJ2-1
v_call: TRBV7-8
cdr3_aa: CASSFYRGAGAYNEQFF
cdr3_nt: TGTGCCAGCAGCTTTTATCGAGGGGCAGGGGCATACAATGAGCAGTTCTTC

d_call: TRBD2
clone_size: -
j_call: TRBJ2-3
v_call: TRBV3-1/TRBV3-2
cdr3_aa: CASSRRSGGRTDTQYF
cdr3_nt: TGTGCCAGCAGCCGGAGGAGCGGGGGGAGGACAGATACGCAGTATTTT

d_call: TRBD1
clone_size: -
j_call: TRBJ1-2
v_call: TRBV6-2/TRBV6-3
cdr3_aa: CASSDPAGTGDDYGYTF
cdr3_nt: TGTGCCAGCAGTGATCCCGCCGGGACAGGGGATGACTATGGCTACACCTTC

d_call: -
clone_size: -
j_call: TRBJ1-2
v_call: TRBV27
cdr3_aa: CASSLSDSNYGYTF
cdr3_nt: TGTGCCAGCAGTTTATCGGACAGCAACTATGGCTACACCTTC

d_call: TRBD2
clone_size: -
j_call: TRBJ2-7
v_call: TRBV10-3
cdr3_aa: CAISELAGDGKQYF
cdr3_nt: TGTGCCATCAGTGAGTTAGCGGGGGACGGGAAGCAGTACTTC

d_call: -
clone_size: -
j_call: TRBJ1-1
v_call: TRBV5-1
cdr3_aa: CASSPSWAGFKLGGTEAFF
cdr3_nt: TGCGCCAGCAGCCCGTCTTGGGCAGGGTTTAAGCTAGGTGGCACTGAAGCTTTCTTT

d_call: TRBD1
clone_size: -
j_call: TRBJ2-7
v_call: TRBV7-9
cdr3_aa: CASSTTGGAYEQYF
cdr3_nt: TGTGCCAGCAGCACGACAGGGGGCGCGTACGAGCAGTACTTC

d_call: -
clone_size: once
j_call: TRBJ1-6
v_call: TRBV7-9
cdr3_aa: CASSQRGGLGSPLHF
cdr3_nt: TGTGCCAGCAGCCAAAGGGGGGGGTTGGGTTCACCCCTCCACTTT

d_call: -
clone_size: once
j_call: TRBJ2-1
v_call: TRBV5-1
cdr3_aa: CASSLEGPSYNEQFF
cdr3_nt: TGCGCCAGCAGCTTGGAGGGGCCTTCCTACAATGAGCAGTTCTTC

d_call: -
clone_size: -
j_call: TRBJ1-3
v_call: TRBV29-1
cdr3_aa: CSVETGTSGNTIYF
cdr3_nt: TGCAGCGTTGAAACAGGGACCTCTGGAAACACCATATATTTT

d_call: -
clone_size: -
j_call: TRBJ2-7
v_call: TRBV7-9
cdr3_aa: CASSFPGERDEQYF
cdr3_nt: TGTGCCAGCAGCTTTCCAGGGGAACGGGACGAGCAGTACTTC

d_call: -
clone_size: -
j_call: TRBJ1-2
v_call: TRBV7-9
cdr3_aa: CASSLGGSGYGYTF
cdr3_nt: TGTGCCAGCAGCTTGGGGGGAAGCGGTTATGGCTACACCTTC

d_call: -
clone_size: -
j_call: TRBJ2-5
v_call: TRBV6-5
cdr3_aa: CASSLRTAETQYF
cdr3_nt: TGTGCCAGCAGTCTCCGGACAGCAGAGACCCAGTACTTC

d_call: -
clone_size: -
j_call: TRBJ2-1
v_call: TRBV5-6
cdr3_aa: CASSLVKIVRGSYNEQFF
cdr3_nt: TGTGCCAGCAGCTTGGTCAAAATAGTCCGGGGCTCCTACAATGAGCAGTTCTTC

d_call: TRBD1
clone_size: -
j_call: TRBJ2-3
v_call: TRBV11-2
cdr3_aa: CASSSSRDRRTDTQYF
cdr3_nt: TGTGCCAGCAGCTCATCCCGGGACAGGCGCACAGATACGCAGTATTTT

d_call: -
clone_size: -
j_call: TRBJ2-2
v_call: TRBV19
cdr3_aa: CAIAVDGVTGELFF
cdr3_nt: TGTGCCATTGCAGTGGATGGAGTAACCGGGGAGCTGTTTTTT

d_call: TRBD2
clone_size: -
j_call: TRBJ2-5
v_call: TRBV5-1
cdr3_aa: CASSLIAGAQETQYF
cdr3_nt: TGCGCCAGCAGCTTGATAGCGGGGGCCCAAGAGACCCAGTACTTC

d_call: TRBD1
clone_size: -
j_call: TRBJ1-4
v_call: TRBV5-1
cdr3_aa: CASSHTGVATNEKLFF
cdr3_nt: TGCGCCAGCAGCCACACAGGGGTCGCAACTAATGAAAAACTGTTTTTT

d_call: -
clone_size: -
j_call: TRBJ2-3
v_call: TRBV11-3
cdr3_aa: CASSARGGRPGDDTQYF
cdr3_nt: TGTGCCAGCAGCGCGCGAGGGGGACGACCCGGTGACGATACGCAGTATTTT

d_call: TRBD2
clone_size: -
j_call: TRBJ2-3
v_call: TRBV5-4
cdr3_aa: CASSRPAGGQDTQYF
cdr3_nt: TGTGCCAGCAGCCGGCCGGCGGGGGGGCAAGATACGCAGTATTTT

d_call: TRBD1
clone_size: -
j_call: TRBJ1-4
v_call: TRBV9
cdr3_aa: CASSATGGNEKLFF
cdr3_nt: TGTGCCAGCAGCGCGACAGGGGGTAACGAAAAACTGTTTTTT

d_call: -
clone_size: -
j_call: TRBJ1-2
v_call: TRBV12-5
cdr3_aa: CASVGGYYGYTF
cdr3_nt: TGTGCTAGTGTGGGAGGTTACTATGGCTACACCTTC

d_call: -
clone_size: -
j_call: TRBJ1-1
v_call: TRBV19
cdr3_aa: CASSISQGGLYAFF
cdr3_nt: TGTGCCAGTAGTATTTCCCAAGGGGGTCTTTACGCTTTCTTT

d_call: -
clone_size: -
j_call: TRBJ1-2
v_call: TRBV12-3/TRBV12-4
cdr3_aa: CASSYNPNYGYTF
cdr3_nt: TGTGCCAGCAGCTATAATCCTAACTATGGCTACACCTTC

d_call: -
clone_size: once
j_call: TRBJ1-1
v_call: TRBV7-8
cdr3_aa: CASSFLKGSRPEAFF
cdr3_nt: TGTGCCAGCAGCTTTCTAAAGGGGTCAAGACCTGAAGCTTTCTTT

d_call: -
clone_size: -
j_call: TRBJ2-7
v_call: TRBV7-7
cdr3_aa: CASSYTSRQDSYEQYF
cdr3_nt: TGTGCCAGCAGCTACACATCCAGGCAGGACTCCTACGAGCAGTACTTC

d_call: -
clone_size: -
j_call: TRBJ1-2
v_call: TRBV27
cdr3_aa: CASSLSALAGGYTF
cdr3_nt: TGTGCCAGCAGTTTATCGGCCCTAGCCGGGGGCTACACCTTC